This T cell receptor (beta chain) comes out of a study of shared clonotypes between healthy human individuals. Points from the study as a whole: Lower generation probabilities were found for non-shared clonotypes than for those shared by all four donors. An expected dependence of interdonor clonotype sharing on sequencing depth was noted.

Remarks on this clone: Its target is unknown.

Deep-level assay runs were performed. Repertoires were generated with immunoSEQ multiplex PCR, while TCRdb's copy carries only in-frame clones and drops some. The sample records about a million clones, 60% to 85% being singletons. CDR3 length equals 14 residues. Germline V gene lookup returns CDR1 SEHNR and CDR2 FQNEAQ (reference sequence). The trim removed 3 bases at V and 2 bases at J, leaving 3 bases unmatched. Sequenced input: memory CD4+ T cells sorted from blood. The subset denotes: CD45RA-negative fraction. This chain links TRBV7-9 with TRBJ2-5; 7 bases are shared with TRBD1. This receptor was identified in a young man in good health. The CDR3 DNA follows: TGTGCCAGCAGCTTCCGACAGGGACAAGAGACCCAGTACTTC. Encoded protein: CASSFRQGQETQYF.